This T cell receptor (beta chain) was observed in a study of T cells after yellow fever vaccination. This clonotype has a count of ten or more. Using its own MiXCR run on the 5' RACE reads, TCRdb lists one record per CDR3 protein. The sample gives about 46,000 distinct CDR3 sequences, 5% to 7% of which show up once; 10% is in the top ten. Trimming left V 6 bases short and J 3 bases short, with 8 bases between. Germline V CDR1 and CDR2: SGHDN, FVKESK. The CDR3 has 13 residues. Material: PBMCs, either bulk or a sorted T-cell subset (CD4+, CD8+, memory, or dextramer-sorted; not recorded which), obtained 45 days after the yellow fever booster vaccination. This chain connects TRBV14 to TRBJ2-2; D not resolved. This TCR was sampled from a man between 25 and 39 years old who received the YFV17D yellow fever vaccine. The CDR3: CASRTQYTGELFF. DNA for the CDR3: TGTGCCAGCAGAACCCAGTACACCGGGGAGCTGTTTTTT.